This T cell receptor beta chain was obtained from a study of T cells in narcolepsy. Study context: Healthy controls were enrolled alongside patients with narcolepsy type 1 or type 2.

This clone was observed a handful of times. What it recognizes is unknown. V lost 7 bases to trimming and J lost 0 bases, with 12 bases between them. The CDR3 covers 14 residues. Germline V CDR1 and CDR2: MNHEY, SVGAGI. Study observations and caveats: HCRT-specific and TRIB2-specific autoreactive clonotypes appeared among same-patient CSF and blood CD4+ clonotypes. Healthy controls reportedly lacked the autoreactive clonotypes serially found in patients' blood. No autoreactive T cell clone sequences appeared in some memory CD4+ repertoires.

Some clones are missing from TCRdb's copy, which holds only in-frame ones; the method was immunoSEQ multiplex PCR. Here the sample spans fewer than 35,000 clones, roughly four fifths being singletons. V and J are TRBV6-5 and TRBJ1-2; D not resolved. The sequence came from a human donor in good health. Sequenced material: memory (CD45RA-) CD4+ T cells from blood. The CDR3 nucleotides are TGTGCCAGCAAATTAACCGGGACTAACTATGGCTACACCTTC. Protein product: CASKLTGTNYGYTF.